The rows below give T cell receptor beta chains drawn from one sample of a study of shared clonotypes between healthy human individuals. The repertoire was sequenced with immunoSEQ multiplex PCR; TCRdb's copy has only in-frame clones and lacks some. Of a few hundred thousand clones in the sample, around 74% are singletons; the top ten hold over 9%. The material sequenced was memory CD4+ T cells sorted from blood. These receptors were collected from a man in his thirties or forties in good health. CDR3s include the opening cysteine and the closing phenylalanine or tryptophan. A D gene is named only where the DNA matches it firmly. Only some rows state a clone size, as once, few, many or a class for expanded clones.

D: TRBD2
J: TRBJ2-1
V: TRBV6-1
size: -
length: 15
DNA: TGTGCCAGCAGTGAAGGACTAGCAACCTACAATGAGCAGTTCTTC
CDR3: CASSEGLATYNEQFF

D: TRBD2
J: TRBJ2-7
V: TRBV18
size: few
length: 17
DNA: TGTGCCAGCTCACCACAGGGACTAGCGGGAACAGCCTACGAGCAGTACTTC
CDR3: CASSPQGLAGTAYEQYF

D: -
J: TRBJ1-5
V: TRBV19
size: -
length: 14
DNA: TGTGCCAGCCGGACGGAAACTAGCAATCAGCCCCAGCATTTT
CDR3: CASRTETSNQPQHF

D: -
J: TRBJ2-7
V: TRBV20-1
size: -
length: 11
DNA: TGCAGTTCCAAAGACCCACCCGAGCAGTACTTC
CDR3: CSSKDPPEQYF

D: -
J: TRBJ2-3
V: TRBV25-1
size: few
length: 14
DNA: TGTGCCAGCAGTGAAGGGCCCTTCACAGATACGCAGTATTTT
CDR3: CASSEGPFTDTQYF

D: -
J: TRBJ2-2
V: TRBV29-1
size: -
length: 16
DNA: TGCAGCGTTGTTTTTATGTTAGGACGACAAACCGGGGAGCTGTTTTTT
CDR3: CSVVFMLGRQTGELFF

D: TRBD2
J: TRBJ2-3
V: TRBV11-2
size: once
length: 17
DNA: TGTGCCAGCAGTCCCTCGACTAGCGGGCTAAGCATGGGAGGGGAGTATTTT
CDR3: CASSPSTSGLSMGGEYF

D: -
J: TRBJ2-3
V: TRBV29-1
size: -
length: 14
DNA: TGCAGCGTTGAATGGCCGCCTAGCACAGATACGCAGTATTTT
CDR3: CSVEWPPSTDTQYF

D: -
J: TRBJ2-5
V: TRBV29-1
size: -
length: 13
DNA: TGCAGCGTCGCGGGGCCCTACACGGAGACCCAGTACTTC
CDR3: CSVAGPYTETQYF

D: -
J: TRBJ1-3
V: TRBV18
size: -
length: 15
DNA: TGTGCCAGCTCACTAGACAGTTTCTCTGGAAACACCATATATTTT
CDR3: CASSLDSFSGNTIYF

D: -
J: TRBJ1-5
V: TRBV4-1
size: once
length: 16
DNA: TGCGCCAGCAGCCAAACGACGGACTATAGCAATCAGCCCCAGCATTTT
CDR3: CASSQTTDYSNQPQHF

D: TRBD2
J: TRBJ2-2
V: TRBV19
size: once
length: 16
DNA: TGTGCCAGTAGTCAGACCGCGGGAGCCAATGGCGGGGAGCTGTTTTTT
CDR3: CASSQTAGANGGELFF

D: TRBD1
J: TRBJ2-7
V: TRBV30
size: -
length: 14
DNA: TGTGCCTGCCGCGGGACAGGATATTCCTACGAGCAGTACTTC
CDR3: CACRGTGYSYEQYF

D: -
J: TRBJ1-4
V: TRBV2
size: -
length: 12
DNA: TGTGCCAGCAGTGCGGGGGGTGAAAAACTGTTTTTT
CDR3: CASSAGGEKLFF

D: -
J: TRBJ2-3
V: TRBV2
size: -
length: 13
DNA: TGTGCCAGCAATCCGGTATTCACAGATACGCAGTATTTT
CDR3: CASNPVFTDTQYF

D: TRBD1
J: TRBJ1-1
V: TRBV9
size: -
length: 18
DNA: TGTGCCAGCAGCGTAGCTACATCTTGGGGACAGACGAACACTGAAGCTTTCTTT
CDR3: CASSVATSWGQTNTEAFF

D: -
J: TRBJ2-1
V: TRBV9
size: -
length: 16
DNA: TGTGCCAGCAGCGTAGGAGGCGTAAGCTCCTACAATGAGCAGTTCTTC
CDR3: CASSVGGVSSYNEQFF

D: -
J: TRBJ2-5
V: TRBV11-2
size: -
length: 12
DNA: TGTGCCAGCAGCTTAGTCGCAGAGACCCAGTACTTC
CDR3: CASSLVAETQYF

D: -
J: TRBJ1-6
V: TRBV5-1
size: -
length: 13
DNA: TGCGCCAGCAGCCCGGACAGTAATTCACCCCTCCACTTT
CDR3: CASSPDSNSPLHF

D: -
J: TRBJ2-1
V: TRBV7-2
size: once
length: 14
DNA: TGTGCCAGCAGCTTAGCTAGCGCGAACAATGAGCAGTTCTTC
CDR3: CASSLASANNEQFF

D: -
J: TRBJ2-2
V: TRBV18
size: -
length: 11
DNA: TGTGCCAGCTCACCCCAGGGGGAGCTGTTTTTT
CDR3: CASSPQGELFF

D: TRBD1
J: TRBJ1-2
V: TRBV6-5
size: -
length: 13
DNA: TGTGCCAGCACCCGGGGACAGTACTATGGCTACACCTTC
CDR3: CASTRGQYYGYTF

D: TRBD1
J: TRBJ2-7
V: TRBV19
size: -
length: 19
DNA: TGTGCCAGTAGTCCCTGGGACAGGGGGCGTACGTTCTCCGGGGGCGAGCAGTACTTC
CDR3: CASSPWDRGRTFSGGEQYF

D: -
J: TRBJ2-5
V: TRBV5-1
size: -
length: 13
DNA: TGCGCCAGCAGCTTGGCCGCGAAAGAGACCCAGTACTTC
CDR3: CASSLAAKETQYF

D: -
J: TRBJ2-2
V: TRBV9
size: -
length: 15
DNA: TGTGCCAGCAGCGTAGAAGTCCACCTGACCGGGGAGCTGTTTTTT
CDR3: CASSVEVHLTGELFF

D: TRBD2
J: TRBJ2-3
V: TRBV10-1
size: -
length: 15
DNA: TGCGCCAGCAGTTCCGGGACTAGCGGGACAGATACGCAGTATTTT
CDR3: CASSSGTSGTDTQYF

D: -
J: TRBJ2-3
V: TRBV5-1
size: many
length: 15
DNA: TGCGCCAGCCGGGTGGCAGCGGTCGATGGAGATACGCAGTATTTT
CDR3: CASRVAAVDGDTQYF

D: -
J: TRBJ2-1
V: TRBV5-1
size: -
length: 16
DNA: TGCGCCAGCAGCTTGGACGGGGTTCCGTCCTACAATGAGCAGTTCTTC
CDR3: CASSLDGVPSYNEQFF

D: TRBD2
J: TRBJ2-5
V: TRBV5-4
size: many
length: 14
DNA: TGTGCCAGCAGCTTACTAGCGGGAGAAGAGACCCAGTACTTC
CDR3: CASSLLAGEETQYF

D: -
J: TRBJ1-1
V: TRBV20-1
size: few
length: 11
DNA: TGCAGTGTCTCAGCTCGCACTGAAGCTTTCTTT
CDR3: CSVSARTEAFF

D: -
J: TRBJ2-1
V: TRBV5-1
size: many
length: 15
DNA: TGCGCCAGCAGCTTGGTAAGAGAGGGGGACAATGAGCAGTTCTTC
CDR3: CASSLVREGDNEQFF

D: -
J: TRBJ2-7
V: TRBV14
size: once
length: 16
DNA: TGTGCCAGCAGCCCTCTGAGGGGACGCGCGGCTGACGAGCAGTACTTC
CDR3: CASSPLRGRAADEQYF

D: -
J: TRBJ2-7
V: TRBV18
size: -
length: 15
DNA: TGTGCCAGCTCACCACCGAGCGCACAGGGCTACGAGCAGTACTTC
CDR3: CASSPPSAQGYEQYF

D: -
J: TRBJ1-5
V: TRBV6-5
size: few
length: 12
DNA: TGTGCCAGCAGTTACTCCGGAGGACCGCGACATTTT
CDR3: CASSYSGGPRHF

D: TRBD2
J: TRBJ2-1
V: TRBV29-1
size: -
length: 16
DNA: TGCAGCGTCCCAGGACTAGCGGCCTACTCCTACAATGAGCAGTTCTTC
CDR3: CSVPGLAAYSYNEQFF

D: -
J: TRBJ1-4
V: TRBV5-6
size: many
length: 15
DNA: TGTGCCAGCAGCTTGGCTCTAGGGACAAATGAAAAACTGTTTTTT
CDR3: CASSLALGTNEKLFF

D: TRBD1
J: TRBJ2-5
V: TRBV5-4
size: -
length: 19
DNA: TGTGCCAGCAGCCGAAGGTCGGGGACAGGGGGGAAAAATCAAGAGACCCAGTACTTC
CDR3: CASSRRSGTGGKNQETQYF

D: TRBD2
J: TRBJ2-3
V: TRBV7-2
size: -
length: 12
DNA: TGTGCCAGTCTCGGGGGGGCAGATACGCAGTATTTT
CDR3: CASLGGADTQYF

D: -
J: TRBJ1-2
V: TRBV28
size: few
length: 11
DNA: TGTGCCAGCAGTTTTCAGGGAGGCTACACCTTC
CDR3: CASSFQGGYTF